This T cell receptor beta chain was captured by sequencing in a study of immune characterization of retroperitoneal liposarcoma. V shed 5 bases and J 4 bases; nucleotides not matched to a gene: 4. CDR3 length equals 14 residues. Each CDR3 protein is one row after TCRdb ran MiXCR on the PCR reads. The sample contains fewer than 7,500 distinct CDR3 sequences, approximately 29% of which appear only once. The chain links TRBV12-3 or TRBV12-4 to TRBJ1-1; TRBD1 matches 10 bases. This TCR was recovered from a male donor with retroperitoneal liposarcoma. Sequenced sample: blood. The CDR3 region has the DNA TGTGCCAGCAGTCGGACAGGGGGAATCACTGAAGCTTTCTTT. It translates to CASSRTGGITEAFF.